This TCR beta chain emerged from a study of OX40 agonist ivuxolimab in advanced cancers. Study-level background: Patients received intravenous ivuxolimab every 2 weeks at 0.01 to 10 mg/kg. Notes on the study in general: The study observed clonal expansion of CD4+ and CD8+ blood T cells by week 6 at 0.1 to 3.0 mg/kg. Partial responders receiving 0.1-3.0 mg/kg showed among the lowest clonal expansion.

V dropped 7 bases and J dropped 2; count of bases not matched to a gene: 2. This CDR3 has 13 amino acids. The germline V gene encodes CDR1 PRHDT and CDR2 FYEKMQ (reference sequence). TCRdb's table, derived via immunoSEQ multiplex PCR, lists solely in-frame clones and lacks some. The sample has tens of thousands of clones; approximately 90% are singletons. On this clone: Its antigen is currently unknown.

This material consisted of CD4+ or CD8+ T cells sorted from blood, taken in a trial of the OX40 agonist ivuxolimab. V is TRBV13 and J is TRBJ2-7; 10 nucleotides match TRBD1. This receptor was taken from an adult with an advanced solid tumor such as melanoma, head and neck, liver or kidney cancer. CDR3 amino acids: CASTGTGAYEQYF. The DNA of the CDR3 is TGTGCCAGCACCGGGACAGGGGCCTACGAGCAGTACTTC.